This TCR beta chain was observed in a study of T-cell reconstitution after alpha-beta-depleted transplantation in children. Overall study results and limits: Diversity and T-cell counts at one year after transplant derived mostly from new T cells. At day 60, the high TCRbeta diversity found in some patients originated from recipient T cells and thymic progenitors that had survived. Approximately two months post-transplant, alpha-beta T cells reportedly originated from several hundred expanded graft clones.

Using unique molecular identifiers, the investigators prepared the TCRbeta library. TCRdb ran MiXCR on the PCR reads and lists one entry per CDR3 protein. Among just under 250,000 distinct CDR3 sequences listed, about 26% were seen once. V was pared by 5 bases and J by 7 bases, with 11 bases of the junction left unmatched. Germline CDR1 and CDR2: DFQATT and SNEGSKA (reference sequence). CDR3 length: 14 amino acids. A word on this clonotype: What it binds is unknown.

This specimen consisted of PBMCs, obtained before TCRalphabeta/CD19-depleted stem cell transplant. This rearrangement joins TRBV20-1 to TRBJ2-3; 8 nucleotides match TRBD2. The clonotype comes from a girl aged 2 to 9 with Fanconi anemia, due to receive a stem cell transplant. The CDR3: CSAGPAGARNTQYF. CDR3 bases: TGCAGTGCTGGCCCAGCGGGGGCGAGGAATACGCAGTATTTT.